A selection of T cell receptor beta chains follows, all from one sample in a study of shared clonotypes between healthy human individuals. This table comes from immunoSEQ multiplex PCR, and its TCRdb copy is limited to in-frame clones, with some not included. The top ten clones hold approximately 10% of a sample with 300,000 or so clones, 74% of them seen once. Source material: memory CD4+ T cells sorted from blood. The source of these receptors is a young man in good health. The CDR3 runs from the conserved cysteine through the conserved F or W. The D gene is left open where the match is weak. Where a row states a size, it is once, few, many or the class of an expanded clone; other rows omit it.

size,V,J,D,CDR3,DNA
once,TRBV19,TRBJ2-3,NA,CASRPQRTGSTDTQYF,TGTGCCAGTAGACCCCAGAGGACGGGGAGCACAGATACGCAGTATTTT
NA,TRBV7-2,TRBJ1-5,NA,CASSLVGGDSNQPQHF,TGTGCCAGCAGCTTAGTTGGGGGGGATAGCAATCAGCCCCAGCATTTT
few,TRBV5-1,TRBJ2-3,TRBD2,CASSLDGTSGRAGYF,TGCGCCAGCAGCTTGGATGGGACTAGCGGGAGGGCCGGGTATTTT
NA,TRBV5-1,TRBJ1-1,NA,CASSSHGSVLNTEAFF,TGCGCCAGCAGCTCCCATGGGTCGGTTTTGAACACTGAAGCTTTCTTT
few,TRBV7-2,TRBJ2-1,TRBD2,CASSQGTSSYNEQFF,TGTGCCAGCAGCCAAGGGACTAGCTCCTACAATGAGCAGTTCTTC
NA,TRBV19,TRBJ1-3,TRBD1,CASSPLTGTGTGNTIYF,TGTGCCAGTAGTCCCCTCACCGGGACAGGGACTGGAAACACCATATATTTT
few,TRBV6-6,TRBJ2-6,TRBD1,CASSSDRGSGANVLTF,TGTGCCAGCAGTTCGGACAGGGGTTCTGGGGCCAACGTCCTGACTTTC
NA,TRBV28,TRBJ2-5,NA,CVASGTAQTQYF,TGTGTCGCCAGCGGAACCGCTCAGACCCAGTACTTC
few,TRBV7-6,TRBJ2-1,TRBD2,CASSRGLGNEQFF,TGTGCCAGCAGCAGAGGACTAGGCAATGAGCAGTTCTTC
NA,TRBV14,TRBJ1-1,NA,CASSQEQITEAFF,TGTGCCAGCAGCCAGGAACAGATCACTGAAGCTTTCTTT
NA,TRBV5-8,TRBJ2-1,NA,CASRGFPSKSYNEQFF,TGTGCCAGCAGAGGCTTTCCCTCAAAATCCTACAATGAGCAGTTCTTC
once,TRBV10-3,TRBJ1-1,TRBD1,CAISSDRGNTEAFF,TGTGCCATCAGCTCCGACAGGGGGAACACTGAAGCTTTCTTT
few,TRBV28,TRBJ1-2,NA,CASSPLDGAGGYTF,TGTGCCAGCAGTCCCCTCGACGGGGCGGGTGGCTACACCTTC
NA,TRBV19,TRBJ2-7,NA,CASSIGATQGDEQYF,TGTGCCAGTAGTATTGGGGCCACACAAGGGGACGAGCAGTACTTC
NA,TRBV2,TRBJ2-1,NA,CASGASERNEQFF,TGTGCCAGCGGGGCTAGCGAGAGGAATGAGCAGTTCTTC
NA,TRBV29-1,TRBJ1-1,NA,CSAGRGTEAFF,TGCAGCGCCGGTCGGGGGACTGAAGCTTTCTTT
NA,TRBV19,TRBJ2-3,TRBD2,CASSLLAGGLTDTQYF,TGTGCCAGTAGTCTACTAGCGGGAGGGCTCACAGATACGCAGTATTTT
NA,TRBV2,TRBJ2-5,NA,CASSGDQQETQYF,TGTGCCAGCAGTGGGGACCAGCAAGAGACCCAGTACTTC
NA,TRBV6-1,TRBJ1-5,NA,CASRWGLSNQPQHF,TGTGCCAGCAGATGGGGACTTAGCAATCAGCCCCAGCATTTT
NA,TRBV2,TRBJ2-5,TRBD1,CASSDWTGAQETQYF,TGTGCCAGCAGTGACTGGACAGGGGCCCAAGAGACCCAGTACTTC
NA,TRBV18,TRBJ1-1,TRBD1,CASSRQGSDTEAFF,TGTGCCAGCTCACGACAGGGCTCGGACACTGAAGCTTTCTTT
once,TRBV5-6,TRBJ1-1,NA,CASSLQERSRTEAFF,TGTGCCAGCAGCTTGCAAGAGAGATCAAGGACTGAAGCTTTCTTT
NA,TRBV28,TRBJ1-3,NA,CGAFGVNSGNTIYF,TGTGGGGCATTTGGGGTGAACTCTGGAAACACCATATATTTT
NA,TRBV29-1,TRBJ2-7,NA,CSVATAAEQYF,TGCAGCGTTGCCACTGCGGCGGAGCAGTACTTC
NA,TRBV7-6,TRBJ2-2,NA,CASSFSPPGELFF,TGTGCCAGCAGCTTTTCTCCTCCCGGGGAGCTGTTTTTT
few,TRBV5-8,TRBJ2-5,TRBD1,CASSWTPQGAYETQYF,TGTGCCAGCAGCTGGACCCCGCAGGGGGCTTACGAGACCCAGTACTTC
NA,TRBV2,TRBJ2-7,TRBD1,CASSPVAGGAEQYF,TGTGCCAGCAGTCCCGTGGCAGGGGGAGCCGAGCAGTACTTC
NA,TRBV5-1,TRBJ2-3,NA,CASSFPSVGTDTQYF,TGCGCCAGCAGCTTCCCTAGCGTAGGGACAGATACGCAGTATTTT
few,TRBV11-2,TRBJ2-6,TRBD1,CASSPSGQGSGANVLTF,TGTGCCAGCAGCCCCTCGGGACAGGGTTCCGGGGCCAACGTCCTGACTTTC